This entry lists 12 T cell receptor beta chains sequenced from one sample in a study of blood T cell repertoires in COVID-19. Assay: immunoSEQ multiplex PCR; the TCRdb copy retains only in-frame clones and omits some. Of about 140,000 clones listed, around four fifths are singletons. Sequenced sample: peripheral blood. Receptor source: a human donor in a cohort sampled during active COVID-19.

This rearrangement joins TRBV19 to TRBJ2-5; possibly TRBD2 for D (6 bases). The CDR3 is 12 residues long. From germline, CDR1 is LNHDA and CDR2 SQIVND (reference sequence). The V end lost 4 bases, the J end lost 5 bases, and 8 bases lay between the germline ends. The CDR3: CASSTAGETQYF. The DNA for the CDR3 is TGTGCCAGTAGTACCGCGGGGGAGACCCAGTACTTC.

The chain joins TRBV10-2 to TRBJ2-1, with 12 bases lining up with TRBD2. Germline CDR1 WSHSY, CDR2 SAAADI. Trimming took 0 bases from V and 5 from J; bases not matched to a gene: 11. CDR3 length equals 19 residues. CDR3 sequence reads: CASSESGLAGRGGHNEQFF. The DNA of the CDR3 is TGCGCCAGCAGTGAGTCAGGACTAGCGGGACGTGGAGGGCACAATGAGCAGTTCTTC.

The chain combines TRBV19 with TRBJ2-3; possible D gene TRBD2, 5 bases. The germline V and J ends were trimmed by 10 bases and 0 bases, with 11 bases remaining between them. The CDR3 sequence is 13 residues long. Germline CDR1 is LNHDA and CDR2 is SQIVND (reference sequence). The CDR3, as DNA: TGTGCCACCAGGAGCGGAAGCACAGATACGCAGTATTTT. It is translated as CATRSGSTDTQYF.

The DNA of the CDR3 is TGTGCCAGCAGCTTTGGGGGACAGGGGTACGAGCAGTACTTC. Residues: CASSFGGQGYEQYF. The J gene is TRBJ2-7, the V gene TRBV7-2; 10 bases are shared with TRBD1. The junction had 3 bases not matched to a gene; V was cut back by 3 bases and J by 4 bases. The CDR3 runs to 14 residues. Germline V gene sequence: CDR1 SGHTA, CDR2 FQGNSA.

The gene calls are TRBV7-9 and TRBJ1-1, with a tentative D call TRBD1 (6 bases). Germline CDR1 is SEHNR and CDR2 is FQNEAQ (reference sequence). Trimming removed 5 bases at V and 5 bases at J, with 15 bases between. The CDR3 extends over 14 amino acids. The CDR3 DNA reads TGTGCCAGCAGCAGCAACAGGGTTGAAACTGAAGCTTTCTTT. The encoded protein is CASSSNRVETEAFF.

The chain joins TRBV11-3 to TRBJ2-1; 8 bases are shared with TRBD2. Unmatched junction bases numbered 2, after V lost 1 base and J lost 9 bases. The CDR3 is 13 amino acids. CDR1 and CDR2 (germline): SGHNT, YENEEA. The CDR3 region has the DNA TGTGCCAGCAGCTTAGTGGCGGGGGGTGAGCAGTTCTTC. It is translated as CASSLVAGGEQFF.

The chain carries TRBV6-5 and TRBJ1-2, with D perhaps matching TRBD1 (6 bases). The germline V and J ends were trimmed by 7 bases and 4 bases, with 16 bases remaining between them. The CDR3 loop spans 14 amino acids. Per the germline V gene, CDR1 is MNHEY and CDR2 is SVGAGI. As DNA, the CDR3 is TGTGCCAGCACCACGGGAGGGGGACTCTATGGCTACACCTTC. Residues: CASTTGGGLYGYTF.

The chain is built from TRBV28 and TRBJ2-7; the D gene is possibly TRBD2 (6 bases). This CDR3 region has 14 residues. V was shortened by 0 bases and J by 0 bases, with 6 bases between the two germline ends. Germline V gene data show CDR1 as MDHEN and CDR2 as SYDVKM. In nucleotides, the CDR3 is TGTGCCAGCAGTTTATGGGAGGGCTCCTACGAGCAGTACTTC. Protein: CASSLWEGSYEQYF.

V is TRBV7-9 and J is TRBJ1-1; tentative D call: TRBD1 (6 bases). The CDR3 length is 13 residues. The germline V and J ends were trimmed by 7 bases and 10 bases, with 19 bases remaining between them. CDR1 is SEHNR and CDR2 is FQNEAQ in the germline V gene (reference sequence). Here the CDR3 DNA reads TGTGCCAGCACCTCCCCAGTCGGGGGGCGAGCTTTCTTT. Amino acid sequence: CASTSPVGGRAFF.

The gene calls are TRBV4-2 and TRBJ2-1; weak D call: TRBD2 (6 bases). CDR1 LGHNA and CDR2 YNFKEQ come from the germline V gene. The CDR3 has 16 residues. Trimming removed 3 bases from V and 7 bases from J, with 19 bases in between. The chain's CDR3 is CASSHTTSSYLNEQFF. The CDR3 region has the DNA TGTGCCAGCAGCCACACTACTAGCAGCTACCTTAATGAGCAGTTCTTC.

The DNA of the CDR3 is TGTGCCAGTAGGGCGAAGGGGGAAGGGGGAGGCTACACCTTC. The encoded protein is CASRAKGEGGGYTF. This sequence joins TRBV3-1 (or the pseudogene TRBV3-2) and TRBJ1-2; tentative D call: TRBD1 (6 bases). The length of the CDR3 is 14 residues. V was shortened by 9 bases and J by 8 bases, with 22 bases between the two germline ends. Germline V gives CDR1 LGHDT, CDR2 YNNKEL (reference sequence).

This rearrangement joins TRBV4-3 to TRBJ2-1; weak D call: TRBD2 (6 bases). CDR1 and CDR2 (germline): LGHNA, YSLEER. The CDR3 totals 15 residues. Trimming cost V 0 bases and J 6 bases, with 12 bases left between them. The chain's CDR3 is CASSQDYSRGNEQFF. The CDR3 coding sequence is TGCGCCAGCAGCCAAGATTATTCGCGGGGCAATGAGCAGTTCTTC.